Below, 3 T cell receptor beta chains from the same sample are listed, as sequenced in a study of blood T cell repertoires in COVID-19. Measured with immunoSEQ multiplex PCR; TCRdb has only the in-frame clones, and not every one. The profile shows over 200,000 clones, more than 70% of them singletons. Sequenced sample: PBMCs or T cells enriched from blood (not recorded which). The receptors come from a woman aged 40 to 50 with acute COVID-19.

This sequence joins TRBV4-1 and TRBJ1-5; D is possibly TRBD1 (5 bases). The length of the CDR3 is 16 residues. V was trimmed by 0 bases and J by 5 bases, leaving 14 bases between them. CDR1 and CDR2 (germline): MGHRA, YSYEKL. CDR3 loop: CASSQDPGGSHQPQHF. As DNA, the CDR3 is TGCGCCAGCAGCCAAGATCCCGGGGGAAGTCATCAGCCCCAGCATTTT.

The V and J genes are TRBV6-5 and TRBJ2-1; 13 bases map to TRBD2. Germline V gene lookup returns CDR1 MNHEY and CDR2 SVGAGI. There are 16 residues in the CDR3. After removal of 0 bases from V and 8 bases from J, the junction contained 4 bases not matched to a gene. CDR3 in amino acids: CASSYSGTSGADEQFF. The CDR3 DNA follows: TGTGCCAGCAGTTACTCCGGGACTAGCGGGGCCGATGAGCAGTTCTTC.

The chain couples TRBV5-5 to TRBJ1-2; 8 nucleotides agree with TRBD1. Germline V gives CDR1 SGHKS, CDR2 YYEKEE (reference sequence). V gave up 5 bases and J gave up 7 bases; unmatched junction bases: 4. This CDR3 has 12 residues. This CDR3 reads CASSSGGFGYTF. The DNA for the CDR3 is TGTGCCAGCAGTTCAGGGGGCTTTGGCTACACCTTC. Based on the CDR3 plus reference TRBV5-5 and TRBJ1-2, the full variable domain is DAGVTQSPTHLIKTRGQQVTLRCSPISGHKSVSWYQQVLGQGPQFIFQYYEKEERGRGNFPDRFSARQFPNYSSELNVNALLLGDSALYLCASSSGGFGYTFGSGTRLTVV.